This TCR beta chain was recorded in a study of blood T cells in healthy people across ages. Whole-study findings and limits: Getting older went along with TCR beta diversity per million T cells dropping roughly linearly.

Isolated per sample were at least 6.5 million PBMCs. Trimming at V came to 6 bases and at J to 2 bases, leaving 5 bases not matched to a gene. The CDR3 extends over 14 amino acids. CDR1 is WSHSY, CDR2 SAAADI, per germline. Sample-barcoded 5' priming and a J-beta primer mix drove a second PCR of 7 to 11 cycles. Each cDNA molecule was tagged by a template-switch adaptor with 12 random nucleotides. TCRdb redid the calling of the 5' RACE reads with MiXCR, one entry per CDR3 protein. The sample shows 1.5 million to 2 million distinct CDR3 sequences, around half of them seen only once. Comment on this clonotype: The antigen is unknown. A much larger clone lies a single base off, so this may be a read error.

The sequence was collected from a woman aged 35 to 49 in good health. The chain uses TRBV10-2 and TRBJ2-3, with TRBD2 matching over 7 bases. Sequenced: blood. The CDR3 bases are TGCGCCAGCAGCCAGCGGGGAATCACAGATACGCAGTATTTT. This translates into CASSQRGITDTQYF.